These T cell receptor beta chains were read from a single sample in a study of T cells in Graves' hyperthyroidism and ophthalmopathy. TCRdb reprocessed the multiplex PCR reads with MiXCR, giving one entry per CDR3 protein. Counted here are about 360,000 distinct CDR3 sequences, about 12% occurring once; the ten biggest clones make up 9.2%. The sequencing sample was made of blood. These receptors came from a woman aged 18-29 years with Graves' hyperthyroidism. Each CDR3 is given with its conserved first and last residue. A D gene is named only where the DNA matches it firmly. The size field is filled for only some rows; it gives once, few, many or a size class.

TRBV7-9	TRBJ2-3	15	many	TRBD1	CASSSGTGVLDTQYF	TGTGCCAGCAGTTCCGGGACAGGGGTTTTGGATACGCAGTATTTT
TRBV9	TRBJ2-3	15	many	TRBD2	CASSVRSGPTDTQYF	TGTGCCAGCAGCGTCCGTAGCGGGCCGACAGATACGCAGTATTTT
TRBV6-2/TRBV6-3	TRBJ2-7	14	many	NA	CASSYSTDSGPQYF	TGTGCCAGCAGTTACTCAACGGATTCGGGGCCGCAGTACTTC
TRBV19	TRBJ1-2	13	NA	NA	CASSNQGRYGYTF	TGTGCCAGTAGTAACCAGGGGAGGTATGGCTACACCTTC
TRBV24-1	TRBJ1-1	11	many	NA	CAVEGNTEAFF	TGTGCGGTGGAGGGCAACACTGAAGCTTTCTTT
TRBV5-8	TRBJ1-5	13	many	NA	CASSFGPNQPQHF	TGTGCCAGCAGCTTCGGCCCCAATCAGCCCCAGCATTTT
TRBV7-9	TRBJ1-6	15	NA	NA	CASSERGSENSPLHF	TGTGCCAGCAGCGAAAGAGGATCCGAGAATTCACCCCTCCACTTT
TRBV6-1	TRBJ2-7	16	few	TRBD2	CASSPTAPGGSYEQYF	TGTGCCAGCAGTCCGACCGCCCCGGGGGGCTCCTACGAGCAGTACTTC
TRBV27	TRBJ2-1	14	few	NA	CASIRAASYNEQFF	TGTGCCAGCATCCGAGCGGCCTCCTACAATGAGCAGTTCTTC
TRBV20-1	TRBJ2-4	15	few	NA	CSARETGSAKNIQYF	TGCAGTGCTAGAGAGACAGGCTCGGCCAAAAACATTCAGTACTTC
TRBV28	TRBJ2-7	14	many	NA	CASRSQTGPLEQYF	TGTGCCAGCAGAAGTCAGACAGGTCCCCTCGAGCAGTACTTC
TRBV7-3	TRBJ2-1	15	many	TRBD2	CASSQTSGSYNEQFF	TGTGCCAGCAGTCAAACTAGCGGCTCCTACAATGAGCAGTTCTTC
TRBV11-3	TRBJ2-2	16	NA	NA	CASSLDPGGNTGELFF	TGTGCCAGCAGCTTAGACCCCGGAGGAAACACCGGGGAGCTGTTTTTT
TRBV27	TRBJ2-2	13	NA	NA	CASSLLGVGELFF	TGTGCCAGCAGCTTACTCGGGGTCGGGGAGCTGTTTTTT
TRBV28	TRBJ1-5	17	many	TRBD1	CASSLMGRTGGNQPQHF	TGTGCCAGCAGTTTAATGGGGAGGACAGGGGGCAATCAGCCCCAGCATTTT
TRBV10-3	TRBJ2-2	16	NA	NA	CAISEWRSGDRRELFF	TGTGCCATCAGTGAGTGGCGTTCAGGGGACCGGAGGGAGCTGTTTTTT
TRBV20-1	TRBJ2-7	15	few	TRBD1	CSANPVGDRGYEQYF	TGCAGTGCTAACCCAGTAGGGGACAGGGGCTACGAGCAGTACTTC
TRBV7-2	TRBJ2-7	14	many	NA	CASSLNGAGYEQYF	TGTGCCAGCAGCTTAAATGGGGCCGGCTACGAGCAGTACTTC
TRBV12-3/TRBV12-4	TRBJ1-6	15	many	TRBD1	CASSLGDSFGSPLHF	TGTGCCAGCAGTTTAGGGGACAGTTTTGGCTCACCCCTCCACTTT
TRBV6-2/TRBV6-3	TRBJ2-3	15	NA	NA	CASTNREWSTDTQYF	TGTGCCAGCACCAACCGGGAGTGGAGCACAGATACGCAGTATTTT
TRBV2	TRBJ2-5	13	many	NA	CATQMRAEETQYF	TGTGCCACCCAAATGAGGGCTGAAGAGACCCAGTACTTC
TRBV2	TRBJ1-5	16	many	NA	CASSVQPGVSNQPQHF	TGTGCCAGCAGTGTCCAGCCTGGGGTTAGCAATCAGCCCCAGCATTTT
TRBV7-8	TRBJ1-2	14	NA	NA	CASSSGRSRRGYTF	TGTGCCAGCAGCTCCGGACGGAGCCGAAGGGGCTACACCTTC
TRBV29-1	TRBJ2-7	13	many	NA	CSVEEGQTYEQYF	TGCAGCGTTGAAGAGGGACAAACCTACGAGCAGTACTTC
TRBV6-2/TRBV6-3	TRBJ1-5	16	many	NA	CASSYGQGVWNQPQHF	TGTGCCAGCAGTTACGGTCAAGGGGTCTGGAATCAGCCCCAGCATTTT
TRBV28	TRBJ2-3	12	many	NA	CASSYTPDTQYF	TGTGCCAGCAGTTACACCCCAGATACGCAGTATTTT
TRBV28	TRBJ1-4	15	many	NA	CASRTKTWVGEKLFF	TGTGCCAGCAGGACCAAGACGTGGGTAGGGGAAAAACTGTTTTTT
TRBV7-2	TRBJ1-6	18	NA	NA	CASRDPGQYSSYNSPLHF	TGTGCCAGCAGGGATCCGGGACAATATAGCTCCTATAATTCACCCCTCCACTTT
TRBV28	TRBJ2-5	14	many	TRBD2	CASTSSGGAETQYF	TGTGCCAGCACATCGTCGGGGGGAGCAGAGACCCAGTACTTC
TRBV28	TRBJ2-3	13	many	NA	CASRGAGTDTQYF	TGTGCCAGCAGGGGTGCGGGCACAGATACGCAGTATTTT
TRBV6-2/TRBV6-3	TRBJ1-1	14	NA	TRBD1	CASSPHPGQGEAFF	TGTGCCAGCAGCCCACACCCGGGACAGGGGGAAGCTTTCTTT
TRBV9	TRBJ2-1	15	NA	NA	CASSATGFSYNEQFF	TGTGCCAGCAGCGCTACAGGGTTCTCCTACAATGAGCAGTTCTTC
TRBV29-1	TRBJ2-7	12	many	NA	CSVEDGSYEQYF	TGCAGCGTTGAAGACGGTAGCTACGAGCAGTACTTC
TRBV20-1	TRBJ2-1	14	many	TRBD1	CSAPPGTAYNEQFF	TGCAGTGCTCCCCCAGGGACAGCTTACAATGAGCAGTTCTTC
TRBV6-1	TRBJ2-3	15	few	TRBD1	CATGTGTRLTDTQYF	TGTGCCACCGGGACAGGGACTCGACTCACAGATACGCAGTATTTT
TRBV7-3	TRBJ2-1	15	many	TRBD2	CASSLGTSGGDEQFF	TGTGCCAGCAGCCTCGGGACTAGCGGGGGAGATGAGCAGTTCTTC
TRBV5-1	TRBJ1-1	15	many	TRBD1	CASSLTGGENTEAFF	TGCGCCAGCAGCCTCACAGGGGGCGAGAACACTGAAGCTTTCTTT
TRBV20-1	TRBJ2-7	16	many	TRBD2	CSARRPGGGRLYEQYF	TGCAGTGCTAGGCGACCGGGAGGTGGGAGGTTATACGAGCAGTACTTC
TRBV4-1	TRBJ2-5	13	many	NA	CASSQARQETQYF	TGCGCCAGCAGCCAAGCACGACAAGAGACCCAGTACTTC
TRBV5-1	TRBJ2-3	17	many	TRBD2	CASSLEASGGGTDTQYF	TGCGCCAGCAGCTTGGAGGCTAGCGGGGGTGGGACAGATACGCAGTATTTT
TRBV11-2	TRBJ2-2	17	many	NA	CASSAGTGTQNTGELFF	TGTGCCAGCAGCGCAGGCACCGGGACACAGAACACCGGGGAGCTGTTTTTT
TRBV7-3	TRBJ1-1	14	many	NA	CASSLIGGNTEAFF	TGTGCCAGCAGCTTAATCGGGGGCAACACTGAAGCTTTCTTT
TRBV25-1	TRBJ1-1	14	few	NA	CASSGGGGGTEAFF	TGTGCCAGCAGTGGGGGTGGGGGCGGCACTGAAGCTTTCTTT
TRBV20-1	TRBJ2-7	14	NA	TRBD1	CSASPGTGASEQYF	TGCAGTGCTAGCCCCGGGACAGGGGCATCCGAGCAGTACTTC
TRBV28	TRBJ2-7	14	many	NA	CASRSPGKIYEQYF	TGTGCCAGCAGATCACCCGGGAAGATCTACGAGCAGTACTTC
TRBV20-1	TRBJ2-7	13	many	NA	CSARGREWYEQYF	TGCAGTGCCCGAGGCCGGGAATGGTACGAGCAGTACTTC